This is a list of T cell receptor beta chains from one sample in a study of blood T cell repertoires in COVID-19. Some clones are missing from TCRdb's copy, which holds only in-frame ones; the method was immunoSEQ multiplex PCR. The data show some 46,000 clones, 75% to 90% seen once. Sequences were obtained from peripheral blood. The receptor source for this set is a man aged 55 to 70 with acute or convalescent COVID-19. Each CDR3 is given with its conserved first and last residue. A D gene is named only where the DNA matches it firmly. Size is omitted from some rows. Given values are once, few, many or a class for expanded clones.

>-|once|TRBJ1-5|16|TRBV3-1/TRBV3-2
TGTGCCAGCAGCCAAGGCTGGCAGGGTAGCAATCAGCCCCAGCATTTT
CASSQGWQGSNQPQHF
>-|once|TRBJ1-3|14|TRBV5-4
TGTGCCAGCAGCTTGACAGTCTCTGGAAACACCATATATTTT
CASSLTVSGNTIYF
>TRBD1|-|TRBJ1-2|13|TRBV12-3/TRBV12-4
TGTGCCAGCAGCCCTTCAGGGGGCTATGGCTACACCTTC
CASSPSGGYGYTF
>-|once|TRBJ2-1|16|TRBV5-1
TGCGCCAGCAGCTTGGCCCCGGGGAAGACCTACAATGAGCAGTTCTTC
CASSLAPGKTYNEQFF
>-|-|TRBJ2-2|11|TRBV28
TGTGCCAGCAGTTTATCTGGGGAGCTGTTTTTT
CASSLSGELFF
>TRBD2|-|TRBJ2-1|14|TRBV13
TGTGCCAGCAGCTTAAAAGCGGGAGTGAATGAGCAGTTCTTC
CASSLKAGVNEQFF
>-|-|TRBJ2-3|16|TRBV4-2
TGTGCCAGCAGCCCCCCAAGAGCGGCTAGCACAGATACGCAGTATTTT
CASSPPRAASTDTQYF
>TRBD1|-|TRBJ1-5|14|TRBV5-6
TGTGCCAGCAGCTTTTGGCAGGGGGGACAGCCCCAGCATTTT
CASSFWQGGQPQHF
>TRBD1|-|TRBJ2-7|14|TRBV9
TGTGCCAGCAGCCCCCGGACAGGGTCCAACGAGCAGTACTTC
CASSPRTGSNEQYF
>TRBD1|-|TRBJ1-4|14|TRBV3-1/TRBV3-2
TGTGCCAGCAGCCTCAGGGGGATGGGGGAAAAACTGTTTTTT
CASSLRGMGEKLFF
>TRBD2|-|TRBJ2-7|14|TRBV7-9
TGTGCCAGCAGCTTACAGCGGGAGACCTACGAGCAGTACTTC
CASSLQRETYEQYF
>-|-|TRBJ1-1|14|TRBV19
TGTGCCAGTAGTTTCCAGGGCGAGAACACTGAAGCTTTCTTT
CASSFQGENTEAFF
>TRBD2|-|TRBJ2-3|16|TRBV5-1
TGCGCCAGCAGCTTAAGAACCGGGACTAGCATAAATACGCAGTATTTT
CASSLRTGTSINTQYF
>TRBD2|-|TRBJ2-2|16|TRBV5-1
TGCGCCAGCAGCTGGGAGACTAGCAGAAACACCGGGGAGCTGTTTTTT
CASSWETSRNTGELFF
>-|-|TRBJ1-2|13|TRBV14
TGTGCCAGCAGCCAAGATAGAAACTATGGCTACACCTTC
CASSQDRNYGYTF
>-|-|TRBJ2-7|15|TRBV19
TGTGCCAGTAGTAGGGACTTAAGAAGCGCCTACGAGCAGTACTTC
CASSRDLRSAYEQYF
>-|once|TRBJ2-3|20|TRBV12-1
TGTGCCAGCAGCTTTATAGGGACAGGGGGACTAGCGGGAGTAGCAGATACGCAGTATTTT
CASSFIGTGGLAGVADTQYF
>TRBD1|-|TRBJ1-6|15|TRBV11-2
TGTGCCAGCAGCTGGAACAGGGGGCTGAGTTCACCCCTCCACTTT
CASSWNRGLSSPLHF
>-|-|TRBJ2-7|14|TRBV18
TGTGCCAGCTCACCACAGGGAGGCCCCAACGAGCAGTACTTC
CASSPQGGPNEQYF
>-|-|TRBJ2-7|11|TRBV20-1
TGCAGTGCGGACGCGGACTATAAGCAGTACTTC
CSADADYKQYF
>-|-|TRBJ1-2|19|TRBV14
TGTGCCAGCAGCCTATCCTATTCTACCGCGGGGTTACGGGGCTATGGCTACACCTTC
CASSLSYSTAGLRGYGYTF
>TRBD1|few|TRBJ2-5|17|TRBV15
TGTGCCACCAGCAGAGATGGGGGACAGGGATCGTTGGAGACCCAGTACTTC
CATSRDGGQGSLETQYF
>TRBD1|-|TRBJ2-7|12|TRBV2
TGTGCCAGCAACCAGGACAGGGGCGAGCAGTACTTC
CASNQDRGEQYF
>TRBD2|-|TRBJ2-1|19|TRBV5-1
TGCGCCAGCAGCTTGGCCAGGGCAAGACTAGCTGGGAACTACAATGAGCAGTTCTTC
CASSLARARLAGNYNEQFF
>TRBD1|-|TRBJ1-5|15|TRBV28
TGTGCCAGCAGCCCAGGGACAGGGGGCGGGCGGCCCCAGCATTTT
CASSPGTGGGRPQHF
>-|-|TRBJ1-1|16|TRBV28
TGTGCCAGCAGTCCCGGCAGTTTCTGGACACATGTCGAAGCTTTCTTT
CASSPGSFWTHVEAFF
>TRBD2|-|TRBJ2-5|19|TRBV3-1/TRBV3-2
TGTGCCAGCAGCCAGGTACCGGGACTAGCGGGAGCCCCTCAAGAGACCCAGTACTTC
CASSQVPGLAGAPQETQYF
>TRBD2|once|TRBJ2-7|17|TRBV18
TGTGCCAGCTCACCACCGAGGACTAGCGGGGGTACCTACGAGCAGTACTTC
CASSPPRTSGGTYEQYF
>-|-|TRBJ1-1|16|TRBV4-1
TGCGCCAGCAGCCAAGTTATTCTCGGGGAGGACACTGAAGCTTTCTTT
CASSQVILGEDTEAFF
>TRBD1|few|TRBJ2-2|17|TRBV11-2
TGTGCCAGCAGCTTAGAACCCGGGACAGGCAACACCGGGGAGCTGTTTTTT
CASSLEPGTGNTGELFF
>TRBD1|once|TRBJ2-3|15|TRBV2
TGTGCCAGCAGTGAAAGACAGGGGAGCACAGATACGCAGTATTTT
CASSERQGSTDTQYF
>-|-|TRBJ2-7|13|TRBV7-6
TGTGCCAGCAGCTTAAGTCTCCCCGGCGAGCAGTACTTC
CASSLSLPGEQYF